This T cell receptor beta chain was captured in a study of OX40 agonist ivuxolimab in advanced cancers. Study-wide results and caveats: Dosing at 0.1 to 3.0 mg/kg was accompanied by clonal expansion of CD4+ and CD8+ blood T cells by week 6.

J was trimmed by 9 bases and V by 1 base; bases with no gene match: 4. The CDR3 is 14 amino acids. Germline-derived CDR1 and CDR2 are LNHDA and SQIVND (reference sequence). Autoimmune disease history or systemic immunosuppression led to patient exclusion. The method was immunoSEQ multiplex PCR; TCRdb's version includes in-frame clones alone and lacks a portion of them. Here the sample spans tens of thousands of clones, 83% being singletons. On this clone itself: Antigen specificity is unknown.

This receptor was obtained from an adult with an advanced solid tumor such as melanoma, head and neck, liver or kidney cancer. Sequencing was performed on CD4+ or CD8+ T cells sorted from blood, taken in a trial of the OX40 agonist ivuxolimab. The chain combines TRBV19 with TRBJ2-1, with TRBD1 matching over 9 bases. The CDR3 is CASSIAGTGTEQFF. Here the CDR3 DNA reads TGTGCCAGTAGTATAGCCGGGACAGGGACTGAGCAGTTCTTC. Supplemented by reference TRBV19 and TRBJ2-1, the full variable domain reads DGGITQSPKYLFRKEGQNVTLSCEQNLNHDAMYWYRQDPGQGLRLIYYSQIVNDFQKGDIAEGYSVSREKKESFPLTVTSAQKNPTAFYLCASSIAGTGTEQFFGPGTRLTVL.